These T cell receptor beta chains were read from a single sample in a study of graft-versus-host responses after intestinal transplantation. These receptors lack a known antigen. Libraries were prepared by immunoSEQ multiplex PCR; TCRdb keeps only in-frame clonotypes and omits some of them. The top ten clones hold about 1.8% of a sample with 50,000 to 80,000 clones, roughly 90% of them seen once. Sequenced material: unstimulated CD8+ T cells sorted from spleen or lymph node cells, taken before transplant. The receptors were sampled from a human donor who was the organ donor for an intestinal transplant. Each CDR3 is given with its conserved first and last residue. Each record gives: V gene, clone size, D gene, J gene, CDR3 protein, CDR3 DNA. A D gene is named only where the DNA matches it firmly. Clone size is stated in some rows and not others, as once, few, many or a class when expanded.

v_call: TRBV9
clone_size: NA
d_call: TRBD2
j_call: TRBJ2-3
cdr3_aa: CASSVEGGSGTDTQYF
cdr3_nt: TGTGCCAGCAGCGTAGAGGGCGGGAGCGGCACAGATACGCAGTATTTT

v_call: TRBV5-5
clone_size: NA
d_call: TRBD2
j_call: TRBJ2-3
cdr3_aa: CASRGRTSGSPDTQYF
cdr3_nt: TGTGCCAGCAGGGGGAGGACTAGCGGGAGCCCAGATACGCAGTATTTT

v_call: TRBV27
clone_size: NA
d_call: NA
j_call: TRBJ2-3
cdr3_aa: CASSLLAVRTDTQYF
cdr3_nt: TGTGCCAGCAGTTTGTTAGCAGTTCGCACAGATACGCAGTATTTT

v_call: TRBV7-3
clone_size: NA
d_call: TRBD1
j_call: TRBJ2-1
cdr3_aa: CASSLTGGTEQFF
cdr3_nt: TGTGCCAGCAGCTTAACAGGGGGCACTGAGCAGTTCTTC

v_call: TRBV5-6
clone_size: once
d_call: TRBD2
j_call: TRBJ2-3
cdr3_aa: CASSPIAGGPTDTQYF
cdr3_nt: TGTGCCAGCAGCCCGATAGCGGGAGGGCCAACAGATACGCAGTATTTT

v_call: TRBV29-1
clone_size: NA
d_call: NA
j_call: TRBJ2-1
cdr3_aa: CSVEGLQFF
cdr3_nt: TGCAGCGTTGAGGGACTGCAGTTCTTC

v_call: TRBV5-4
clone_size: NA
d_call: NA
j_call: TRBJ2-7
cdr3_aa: CASSLEFAGTSSYEQYF
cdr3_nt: TGTGCCAGCAGCTTGGAGTTTGCGGGGACGAGCTCCTACGAGCAGTACTTC

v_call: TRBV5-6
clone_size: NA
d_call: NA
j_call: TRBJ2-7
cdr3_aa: CASSPAGIPYEQYF
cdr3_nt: TGTGCCAGCAGCCCTGCGGGGATCCCCTACGAGCAGTACTTC

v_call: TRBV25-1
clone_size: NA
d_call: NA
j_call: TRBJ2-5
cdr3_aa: CASSEASQETQYF
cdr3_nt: TGTGCCAGCAGTGAGGCCAGTCAAGAGACCCAGTACTTC

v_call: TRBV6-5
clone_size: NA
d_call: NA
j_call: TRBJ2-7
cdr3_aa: CASSYSYTPGEQYF
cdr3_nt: TGTGCCAGCAGTTACTCGTACACGCCGGGGGAGCAGTACTTC

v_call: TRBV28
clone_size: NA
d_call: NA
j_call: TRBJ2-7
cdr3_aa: CASSSPRQGRHEQYF
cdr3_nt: TGTGCCAGCAGTTCCCCCCGGCAGGGGCGCCACGAGCAGTACTTC

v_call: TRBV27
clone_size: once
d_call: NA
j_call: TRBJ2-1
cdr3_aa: CASTGWYNEQFF
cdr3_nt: TGTGCCAGCACAGGGTGGTACAATGAGCAGTTCTTC

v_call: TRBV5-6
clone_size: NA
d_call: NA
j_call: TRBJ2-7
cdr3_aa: CASSLAGRKRVYYEQYF
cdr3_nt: TGTGCCAGCAGCTTGGCCGGGAGAAAGCGGGTTTACTACGAGCAGTACTTC

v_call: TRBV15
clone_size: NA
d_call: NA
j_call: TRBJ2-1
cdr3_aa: CATSRAYNEQFF
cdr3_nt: TGTGCCACCAGCAGGGCTTACAATGAGCAGTTCTTC

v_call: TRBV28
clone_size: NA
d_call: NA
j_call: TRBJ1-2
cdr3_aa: CASSVFVGRGAGYTF
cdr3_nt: TGTGCCAGCAGTGTTTTCGTAGGGCGGGGTGCAGGCTACACCTTC

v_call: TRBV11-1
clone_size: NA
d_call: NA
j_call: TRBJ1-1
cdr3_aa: CASSYSPTVGNTEAFF
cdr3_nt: TGTGCCAGCAGCTATTCACCGACAGTGGGGAACACTGAAGCTTTCTTT

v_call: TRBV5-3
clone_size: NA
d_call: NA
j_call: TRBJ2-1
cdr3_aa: CARKGGEVSSYNEQFF
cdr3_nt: TGTGCCAGAAAGGGGGGGGAGGTAAGCTCCTACAATGAGCAGTTCTTC

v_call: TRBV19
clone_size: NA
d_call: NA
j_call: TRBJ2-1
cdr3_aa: CATSSVSYNEQFF
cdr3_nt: TGTGCCACCTCTAGCGTTTCCTACAATGAGCAGTTCTTC

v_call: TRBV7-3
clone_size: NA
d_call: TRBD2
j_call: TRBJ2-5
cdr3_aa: CASSLGGGLQETQYF
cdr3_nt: TGTGCCAGCAGCTTAGGCGGGGGGCTACAAGAGACCCAGTACTTC

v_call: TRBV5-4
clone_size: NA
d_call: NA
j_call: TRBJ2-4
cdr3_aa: CASSLYRELTKNIQYF
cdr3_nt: TGTGCCAGCAGCTTGTATCGGGAGCTAACCAAAAACATTCAGTACTTC

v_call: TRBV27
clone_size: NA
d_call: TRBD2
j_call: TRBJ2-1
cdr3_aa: CATCSLPRLAGEYDEQFF
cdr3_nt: TGTGCCACCTGTTCCCTACCCCGACTAGCGGGAGAATACGATGAGCAGTTCTTC

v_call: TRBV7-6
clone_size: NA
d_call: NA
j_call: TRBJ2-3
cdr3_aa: CASSLGAQGGTDTQYF
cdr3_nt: TGTGCCAGCAGCTTAGGAGCCCAGGGTGGCACAGATACGCAGTATTTT

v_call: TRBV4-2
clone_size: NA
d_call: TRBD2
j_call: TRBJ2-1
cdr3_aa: CASRPTSGSYNEQFF
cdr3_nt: TGTGCCAGCAGGCCGACTAGCGGGAGTTACAATGAGCAGTTCTTC

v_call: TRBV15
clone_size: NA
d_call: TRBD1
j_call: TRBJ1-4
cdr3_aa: CATSGDRGTGEKLFF
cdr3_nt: TGTGCCACCAGCGGCGACAGGGGAACGGGTGAAAAACTGTTTTTT

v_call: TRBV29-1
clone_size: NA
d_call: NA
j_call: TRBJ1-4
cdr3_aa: CSVLWEAKLFF
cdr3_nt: TGCAGCGTTCTGTGGGAGGCAAAACTGTTTTTT

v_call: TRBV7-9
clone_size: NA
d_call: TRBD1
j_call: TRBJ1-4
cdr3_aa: CASSSGQGREKLFF
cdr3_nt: TGTGCCAGCAGCTCGGGACAGGGTAGGGAAAAACTGTTTTTT

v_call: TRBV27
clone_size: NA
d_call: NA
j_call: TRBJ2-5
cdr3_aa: CASSFRGQETQYF
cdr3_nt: TGTGCCAGCAGTTTTCGGGGGCAAGAGACCCAGTACTTC

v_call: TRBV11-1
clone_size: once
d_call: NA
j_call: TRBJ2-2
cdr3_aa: CASSPGRTGELFF
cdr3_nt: TGTGCCAGCAGCCCAGGGAGGACCGGGGAGCTGTTTTTT

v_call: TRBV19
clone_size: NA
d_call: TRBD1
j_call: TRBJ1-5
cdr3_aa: CASSIGRDRGVGQPQHF
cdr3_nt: TGTGCCAGTAGTATCGGCCGGGACAGGGGGGTCGGTCAGCCCCAGCATTTT

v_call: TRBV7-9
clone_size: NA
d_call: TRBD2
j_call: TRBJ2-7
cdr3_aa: CASSSSTGTSIFPYDKQYF
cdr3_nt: TGTGCCAGCAGCTCCTCGACCGGGACTAGCATTTTCCCCTACGATAAGCAGTACTTC

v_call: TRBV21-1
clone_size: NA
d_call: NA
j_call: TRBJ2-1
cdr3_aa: CASSKQDYNEQFF
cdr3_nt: TGTGCCAGCAGCAAGCAGGATTACAATGAGCAGTTCTTC

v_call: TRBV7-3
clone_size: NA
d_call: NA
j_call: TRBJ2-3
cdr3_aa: CASSLGGGVITDTQYF
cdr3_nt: TGTGCCAGCAGCTTAGGGGGAGGCGTTATCACAGATACGCAGTATTTT

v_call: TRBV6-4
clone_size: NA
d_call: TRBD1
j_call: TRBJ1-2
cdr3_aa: CASSDGTGGYGYTF
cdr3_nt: TGTGCCAGCAGTGACGGAACAGGGGGCTATGGCTACACCTTC

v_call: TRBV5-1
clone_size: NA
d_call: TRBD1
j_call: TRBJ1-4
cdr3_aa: CASSSGQGGEKLFF
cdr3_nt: TGCGCCAGCAGCTCAGGACAGGGAGGGGAAAAACTGTTTTTT

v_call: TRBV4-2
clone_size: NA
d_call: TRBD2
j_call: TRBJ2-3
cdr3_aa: CASSQEVASGPGDTQYF
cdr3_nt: TGTGCCAGCAGCCAAGAAGTGGCTAGCGGACCTGGGGATACGCAGTATTTT

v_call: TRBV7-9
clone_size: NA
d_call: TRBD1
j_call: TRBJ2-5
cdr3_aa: CASSFAGGRKTQYF
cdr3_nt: TGTGCCAGCAGCTTCGCAGGGGGTAGGAAGACCCAGTACTTC

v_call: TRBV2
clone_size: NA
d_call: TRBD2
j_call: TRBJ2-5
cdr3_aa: CASSRTGTSGTQETQYF
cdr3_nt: TGTGCCAGCAGTAGGACCGGGACTAGCGGGACCCAAGAGACCCAGTACTTC

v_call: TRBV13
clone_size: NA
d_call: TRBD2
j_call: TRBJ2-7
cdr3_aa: CASSLIAGGTYEQYF
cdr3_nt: TGTGCCAGCAGCCTAATAGCGGGAGGAACCTACGAGCAGTACTTC

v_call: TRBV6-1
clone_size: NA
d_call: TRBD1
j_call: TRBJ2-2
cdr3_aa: CASRTGGELFF
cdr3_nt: TGTGCCAGCAGGACAGGGGGGGAGCTGTTTTTT

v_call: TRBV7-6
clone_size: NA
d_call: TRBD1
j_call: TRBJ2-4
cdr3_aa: CASSPGQGGIQYF
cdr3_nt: TGTGCCAGCAGCCCCGGACAGGGGGGCATTCAGTACTTC

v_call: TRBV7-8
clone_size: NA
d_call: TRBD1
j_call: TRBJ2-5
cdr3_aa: CASSFLQGARETQYF
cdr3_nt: TGTGCCAGCAGCTTCTTACAGGGGGCTCGGGAGACCCAGTACTTC

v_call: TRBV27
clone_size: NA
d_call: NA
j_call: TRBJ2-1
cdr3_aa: CASRLSSYNEQFF
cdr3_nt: TGTGCCAGCAGACTAAGCTCCTACAATGAGCAGTTCTTC

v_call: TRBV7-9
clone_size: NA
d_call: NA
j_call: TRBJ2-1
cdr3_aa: CASSPLGGEQFF
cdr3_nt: TGTGCCAGCAGCCCCCTTGGGGGGGAGCAGTTCTTC